One and the same sample provided the 13 T cell receptor beta chains below, sequenced in a study of T cell responses to AZD1222 COVID-19 vaccine. Libraries were prepared by immunoSEQ multiplex PCR; TCRdb keeps only in-frame clonotypes and omits some of them. The table records tens of thousands of clones, around 84% of them present only once. The sample was peripheral blood, taken on day 0 of AZD1222 vaccination. The receptors come from an adult in good health.

The V and J genes are TRBV9 and TRBJ2-5; D may be TRBD2 (5 bases). Trimming left V 0 bases short and J 5 bases short, with 14 bases between. The CDR3 has 15 amino acids. The germline V gene has CDR1 SGDLS and CDR2 YYNGEE. Here the CDR3 reads CASSVGWNSGETQYF. The CDR3 nucleotides read TGTGCCAGCAGCGTAGGATGGAATTCGGGGGAGACCCAGTACTTC.

The rearrangement uses TRBV3-1 (or the pseudogene TRBV3-2) and TRBJ2-1; 13 bases fit TRBD2. CDR3 length equals 15 residues. V shed 5 bases and J 7 bases; nucleotides not matched to a gene: 5. Germline CDR1 and CDR2: LGHDT and YNNKEL (reference sequence). This CDR3 reads CASSSTSGRSNEQFF. The CDR3 DNA follows: TGTGCCAGCAGCTCGACTAGCGGGAGGTCAAATGAGCAGTTCTTC.

The chain couples TRBV5-1 to TRBJ1-2; D is uncertain. The germline V gene has CDR1 SGHRS and CDR2 YFSETQ. The CDR3 contains 12 residues. V was trimmed by 0 bases and J by 7 bases, leaving 7 bases between them. The CDR3 spells CASSLGEVGYTF. In nucleotides, the CDR3 is TGCGCCAGCAGCTTGGGAGAGGTTGGCTACACCTTC.

This rearrangement joins TRBV18 to TRBJ2-1; tentatively, D is TRBD2 (6 bases). This CDR3 is built from 15 residues. V lost 2 bases, J lost 4 bases, and 12 bases lay in between. Germline CDR1 KGHSH, CDR2 LQKENI. The CDR3 DNA is TGTGCCAGCTCACCAATGCGGGACGCTTACAATGAGCAGTTCTTC. It translates to CASSPMRDAYNEQFF.

The chain is built from TRBV30 and TRBJ1-3; no reliable D call. Between the trimmed V and J ends, which lost 3 bases and 2 bases, there was a span of 14 bases. Germline CDR1 GTSNPN, CDR2 SVGIG (reference sequence). The CDR3 is 15 residues long. This chain's CDR3 is CAWSPPMIPGNTIYF. The CDR3 DNA reads as TGTGCCTGGAGCCCTCCTATGATCCCTGGAAACACCATATATTTT.

This clone was found once. The rearrangement links TRBV10-1 to TRBJ2-1; D possibly uses TRBD1 or TRBD2 (5 bases each). The CDR3 consists of 12 residues. Trimming took 0 bases from V and 16 from J, leaving 13 bases between them. CDR1 and CDR2 (germline): WNHNN, SYGVQD (reference sequence). For the CDR3, the DNA is TGCGCCAGCAGTGAGTCGGGACGGGACCCTTTCTTC. Amino acids: CASSESGRDPFF.

The rearrangement uses TRBV2 and TRBJ1-2; D gene uncertain. The CDR3 is 13 amino acids. V gave up 7 bases and J gave up 6 bases, with 15 bases separating them. Germline values: CDR1 SNHLY, CDR2 FYNNEI. The CDR3 sequence is CASTLDSGNGYTF. CDR3 in DNA: TGTGCCAGCACCTTAGACTCGGGGAATGGCTACACCTTC.

The chain employs TRBV24-1 and TRBJ2-3; 9 nucleotides align to TRBD2. The CDR3 runs to 16 residues. The V gene's germline CDR1 is KGHDR and CDR2 SFDVKD. V lost 2 bases and J lost 1; bases outside the gene matches: 3. The CDR3 bases are TGTGCCACCAGTGATTCGAGACTAGCGGGCACAGATACGCAGTATTTT. Translated: CATSDSRLAGTDTQYF.

The rearrangement uses TRBV24-1 and TRBJ2-3; 10 bases agree with TRBD2. This CDR3 is built from 15 residues. The V gene end was trimmed by 6 bases and the J gene end by 5 bases; junction bases not matched to a gene: 7. Germline V CDR1 and CDR2: KGHDR, SFDVKD. The CDR3 nucleotides read TGTGCCACCAGTCCGAGCGGGAGGGCAAAAGATACGCAGTATTTT. It translates to CATSPSGRAKDTQYF.

The chain's CDR3 is CASRERTGGNTIYF. The CDR3 nucleotides are TGTGCCAGTAGAGAGAGGACAGGGGGAAACACCATATATTTT. V is TRBV19 and J is TRBJ1-3, with 8 bases aligning to TRBD1. The CDR3 is 14 amino acids. Per the germline V gene, CDR1 is LNHDA and CDR2 is SQIVND (reference sequence). V lost 6 bases and J lost 4; bases outside the gene matches: 5.

The V gene is TRBV7-9, the J gene TRBJ2-3, with 9 nucleotides matching TRBD2. The CDR3 has 16 amino acids. The trim removed 2 bases at V and 5 bases at J, leaving 8 bases unmatched. Per germline, CDR1 SEHNR and CDR2 FQNEAQ (reference sequence). CDR3 protein: CASSLLAGGPGDTQYF. The DNA of the CDR3 is TGTGCCAGCAGCTTACTCGCGGGAGGGCCGGGAGATACGCAGTATTTT. The full variable domain, completed using reference TRBV7-9 and TRBJ2-3, is DTGVSQNPRHKITKRGQNVTFRCDPISEHNRLYWYRQTLGQGPEFLTYFQNEAQLEKSRLLSDRFSAERPKGSFSTLEIQRTEQGDSAMYLCASSLLAGGPGDTQYFGPGTRLTVL.

The rearrangement links TRBV6-4 to TRBJ1-4; D is unresolved. This CDR3 region has 14 residues. The V end was cut by 8 bases, the J end by 1 base, with 11 bases between. CDR1 MRHNA and CDR2 SNTAGT come from the germline V gene. Here the CDR3 DNA reads TGTGCCAGCTGCCGGGTTCTAACTAATGAAAAACTGTTTTTT. Encoded protein: CASCRVLTNEKLFF.

This clone appeared a single time. A much larger clone lies a single base off, so this may be a read error. The sample contains more than one DNA sequence encoding this CDR3. The V call is TRBV5-6, the J call TRBJ1-3; maybe TRBD1 (6 bases). The CDR3 has 15 residues. Germline CDR1 and CDR2: SGHDT and YYEEEE. The V gene lost 3 bases and the J gene lost 0 bases, with 10 bases spanning the gap. CDR3 region: CASSSDSSSGNTIYF. As DNA, the CDR3 is TGTGCCAGCAGCTCGGACAGCAGCTCTGGAAACACCATATATTTT.